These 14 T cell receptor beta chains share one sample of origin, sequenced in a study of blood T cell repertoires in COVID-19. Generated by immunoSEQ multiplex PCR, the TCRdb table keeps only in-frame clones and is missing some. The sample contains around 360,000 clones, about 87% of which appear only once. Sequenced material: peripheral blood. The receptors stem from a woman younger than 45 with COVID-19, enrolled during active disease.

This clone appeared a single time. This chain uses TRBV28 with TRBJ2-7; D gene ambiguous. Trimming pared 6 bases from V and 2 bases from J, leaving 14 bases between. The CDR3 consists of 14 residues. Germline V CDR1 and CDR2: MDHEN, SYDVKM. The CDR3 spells CASSRLEPAYEQYF. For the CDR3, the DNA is TGTGCCAGCAGCCGCCTCGAGCCGGCCTACGAGCAGTACTTC.

The CDR3 spells CASSPFNEQFF. In DNA form, the CDR3 reads TGTGCCAGCAGCCCTTTTAATGAGCAGTTCTTC. The rearrangement uses TRBV7-8 and TRBJ2-1; D unclear. Germline V gene sequence: CDR1 SGHVS, CDR2 FQNEAQ. V was shortened by 5 bases and J by 7 bases, with 6 bases between the two germline ends. This CDR3 has 11 amino acids.

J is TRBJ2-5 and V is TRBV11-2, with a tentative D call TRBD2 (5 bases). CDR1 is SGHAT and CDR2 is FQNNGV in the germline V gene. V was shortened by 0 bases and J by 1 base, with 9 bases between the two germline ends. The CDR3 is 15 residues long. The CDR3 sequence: CASSLDSGSQETQYF. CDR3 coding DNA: TGTGCCAGCAGCTTAGATAGTGGGAGCCAAGAGACCCAGTACTTC.

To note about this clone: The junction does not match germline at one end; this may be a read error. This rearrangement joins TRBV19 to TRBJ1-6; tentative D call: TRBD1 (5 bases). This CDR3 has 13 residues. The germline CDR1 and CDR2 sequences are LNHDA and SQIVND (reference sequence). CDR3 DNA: TGTGCCAGTAGTATAGAGGGGCCCCACTATAGATCCTTT. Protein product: CASSIEGPHYRSF.

The CDR3 reads CASGETSGREKQYF. In DNA form, the CDR3 reads TGTGCCAGCGGGGAGACTAGCGGGAGAGAGAAGCAGTACTTC. The rearrangement joins TRBV28 to TRBJ2-7, with 12 bases matching TRBD2. This CDR3 has 14 amino acids. Germline CDR1 is MDHEN and CDR2 is SYDVKM. Germline trimming cut 8 bases from V and 8 bases from J; bases unmatched to any gene: 10.

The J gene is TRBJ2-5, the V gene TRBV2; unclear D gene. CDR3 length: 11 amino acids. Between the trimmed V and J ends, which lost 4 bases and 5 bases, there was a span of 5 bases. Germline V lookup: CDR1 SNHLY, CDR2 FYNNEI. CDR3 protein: CASSVTETQYF. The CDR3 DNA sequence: TGTGCCAGCAGTGTTACTGAGACCCAGTACTTC.

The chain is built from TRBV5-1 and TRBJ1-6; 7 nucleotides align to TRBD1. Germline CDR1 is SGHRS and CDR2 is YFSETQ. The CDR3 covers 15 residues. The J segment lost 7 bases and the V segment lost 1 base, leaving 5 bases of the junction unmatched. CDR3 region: CASSLTGASNSPLHF. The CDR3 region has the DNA TGCGCCAGCAGCTTGACAGGGGCTTCCAATTCACCCCTCCACTTT.

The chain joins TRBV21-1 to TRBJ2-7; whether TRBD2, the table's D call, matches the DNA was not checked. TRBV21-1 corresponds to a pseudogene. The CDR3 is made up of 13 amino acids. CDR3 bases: TGTGCCAGCAGAGAGGAGTCCTCCTACGAGCAGTACTTC. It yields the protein CASREESSYEQYF.

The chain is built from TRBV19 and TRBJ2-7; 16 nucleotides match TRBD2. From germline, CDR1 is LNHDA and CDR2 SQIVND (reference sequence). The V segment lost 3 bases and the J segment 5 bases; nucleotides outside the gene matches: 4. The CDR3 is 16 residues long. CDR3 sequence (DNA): TGTGCCAGTAGTATCCCCGGGACTAGCGGGAGGGACGAGCAGTACTTC. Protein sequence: CASSIPGTSGRDEQYF. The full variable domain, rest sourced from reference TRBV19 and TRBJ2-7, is DGGITQSPKYLFRKEGQNVTLSCEQNLNHDAMYWYRQDPGQGLRLIYYSQIVNDFQKGDIAEGYSVSREKKESFPLTVTSAQKNPTAFYLCASSIPGTSGRDEQYFGPGTRLTVT.

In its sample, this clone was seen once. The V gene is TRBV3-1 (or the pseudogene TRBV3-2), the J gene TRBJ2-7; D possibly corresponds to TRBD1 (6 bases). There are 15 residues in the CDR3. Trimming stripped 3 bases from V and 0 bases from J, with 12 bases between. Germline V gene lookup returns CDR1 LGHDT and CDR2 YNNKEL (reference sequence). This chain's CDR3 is CASSHDGDISYEQYF. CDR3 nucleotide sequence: TGTGCCAGCAGCCACGATGGGGACATCTCCTACGAGCAGTACTTC.

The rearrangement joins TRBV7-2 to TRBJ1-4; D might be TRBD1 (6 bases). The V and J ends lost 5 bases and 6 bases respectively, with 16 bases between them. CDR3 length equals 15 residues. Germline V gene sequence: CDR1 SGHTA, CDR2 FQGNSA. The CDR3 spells CASSPQGGGDEKLFF. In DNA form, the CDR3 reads TGTGCCAGCAGCCCACAGGGCGGGGGAGATGAAAAACTGTTTTTT.

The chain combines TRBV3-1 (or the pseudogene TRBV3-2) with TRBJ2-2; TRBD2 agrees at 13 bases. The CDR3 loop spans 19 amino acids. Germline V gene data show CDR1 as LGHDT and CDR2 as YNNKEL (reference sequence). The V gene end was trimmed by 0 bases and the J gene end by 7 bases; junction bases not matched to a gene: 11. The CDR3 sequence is CASSQDFRGLAGVDGELFF. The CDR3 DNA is TGTGCCAGCAGCCAAGATTTTCGCGGACTAGCGGGAGTGGACGGGGAGCTGTTTTTT.

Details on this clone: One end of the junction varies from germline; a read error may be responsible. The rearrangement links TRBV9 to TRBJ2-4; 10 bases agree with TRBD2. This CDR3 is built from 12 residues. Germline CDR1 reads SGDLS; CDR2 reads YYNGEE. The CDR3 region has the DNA TGTGCCCGCAGCGGGGGGGAAAACATTCAGTACTTC. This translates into CARSGGENIQYF.

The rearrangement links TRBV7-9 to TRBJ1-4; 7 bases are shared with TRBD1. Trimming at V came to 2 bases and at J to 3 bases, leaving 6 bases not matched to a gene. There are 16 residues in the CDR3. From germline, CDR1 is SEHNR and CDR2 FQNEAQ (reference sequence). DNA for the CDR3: TGTGCCAGCAGCTTAAACAGGGACAGTTCTAATGAAAAACTGTTTTTT. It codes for CASSLNRDSSNEKLFF.